A selection of T cell receptor beta chains follows, all from one sample in a study of cytomegalovirus exposure and HLA in healthy donors. Sequencing used immunoSEQ multiplex PCR; TCRdb keeps in-frame clones, though not all of them. The sample includes approximately 150,000 clones, approximately 81% of them seen just once. Source material: PBMCs. These receptors all come from a woman in her thirties or forties in good health and CMV-seropositive. Both conserved end residues are part of each CDR3. A D gene is named only where the DNA matches it firmly. Clone size, where shown, is once, few, many, or a class for clones that have expanded.

d_gene,v_gene,abundance,j_gene,CDR3aa,CDR3nt
TRBD2,TRBV19,-,TRBJ2-5,CASSKRGTQETQYF,TGTGCCAGTAGTAAGCGGGGGACCCAAGAGACCCAGTACTTC
-,TRBV30,-,TRBJ2-1,CAWRGGAYEQFF,TGTGCCTGGAGGGGGGGGGCATATGAGCAGTTCTTC
TRBD2,TRBV5-8,-,TRBJ2-4,CASSSPSGRSIQYF,TGTGCCAGCAGCTCCCCTAGCGGGAGAAGCATTCAGTACTTC
-,TRBV6-5,-,TRBJ2-7,CASHRDGGYEQYF,TGTGCCAGTCACAGGGACGGCGGCTACGAGCAGTACTTC
TRBD1,TRBV6-5,-,TRBJ2-5,CASRTGAYTQYF,TGTGCCAGCAGGACAGGGGCCTATACCCAGTACTTC
TRBD2,TRBV4-2,-,TRBJ2-5,CASSPITGGLQETQYF,TGTGCCAGCAGCCCAATAACGGGGGGGCTGCAAGAGACCCAGTACTTC
-,TRBV21-1,-,TRBJ1-4,CASSPRTSWDEKLFF,TGTGCCAGCAGTCCACGGACAAGCTGGGATGAAAAACTGTTTTTT
-,TRBV11-2,-,TRBJ2-2,CASTIGPGEGVTGELFF,TGTGCCAGCACCATCGGGCCAGGGGAGGGAGTCACCGGGGAGCTGTTTTTT
-,TRBV7-7,-,TRBJ2-5,CASSRQLLETQYF,TGTGCCAGCAGCCGACAACTCCTCGAGACCCAGTACTTC
-,TRBV4-2,-,TRBJ1-2,CASSQDRVKRLYGYTF,TGTGCCAGCAGCCAAGATCGGGTTAAGAGGCTCTATGGCTACACCTTC
TRBD2,TRBV7-3,-,TRBJ2-5,CASSPRAGGRETQYF,TGTGCCAGCAGCCCACGAGCGGGGGGAAGAGAGACCCAGTACTTC
-,TRBV27,-,TRBJ1-6,CASSWRGISNSPLHF,TGTGCCAGCAGTTGGCGGGGAATTTCGAATTCACCCCTCCACTTT
-,TRBV29-1,few,TRBJ2-1,CSAMGVKGSLYNEQFF,TGCAGCGCAATGGGAGTTAAAGGGTCTTTATACAATGAGCAGTTCTTC
-,TRBV27,-,TRBJ2-1,CASSLNQGTSYNEQFF,TGTGCCAGCAGTTTAAATCAGGGGACATCCTACAATGAGCAGTTCTTC
TRBD2,TRBV23-1,-,TRBJ2-7,CASSVPRLASSYEQYF,TGCGCCAGCAGCGTCCCTCGACTAGCGTCTTCCTACGAGCAGTACTTC
-,TRBV5-1,-,TRBJ1-1,CASSLDSLNTEAFF,TGCGCCAGCAGCTTGGACAGCTTGAACACTGAAGCTTTCTTT
TRBD2,TRBV13,-,TRBJ2-2,CASRLAGAVTGELFF,TGTGCCAGCAGATTAGCGGGAGCTGTCACCGGGGAGCTGTTTTTT
-,TRBV2,-,TRBJ1-1,CASRGATQYTEAFF,TGTGCCAGCAGGGGGGCCACCCAATACACTGAAGCTTTCTTT
-,TRBV5-8,once,TRBJ2-7,CASSLSVPYEQYF,TGTGCCAGCAGCTTGTCGGTTCCCTACGAGCAGTACTTC
TRBD1,TRBV30,few,TRBJ2-7,CAWSSQGTHEQYF,TGTGCCTGGAGCTCACAGGGGACCCACGAGCAGTACTTC
-,TRBV9,-,TRBJ2-3,CASSEEGEDTQYF,TGTGCCAGCAGCGAGGAGGGAGAGGATACGCAGTATTTT
TRBD1,TRBV28,-,TRBJ2-1,CAVTGPANEQFF,TGTGCCGTGACAGGGCCCGCCAATGAGCAGTTCTTC
TRBD1,TRBV4-1,-,TRBJ1-1,CASSPDRDRGAEAFF,TGCGCCAGCAGCCCGGACCGGGACAGGGGGGCCGAAGCTTTCTTT
-,TRBV5-8,-,TRBJ1-3,CASSLRGGRLGNTIYF,TGTGCCAGCAGCTTGCGTGGCGGTAGGCTCGGAAACACCATATATTTT
-,TRBV28,-,TRBJ2-1,CASTPGPDFNEQFF,TGTGCCAGCACCCCAGGACCGGACTTCAATGAGCAGTTCTTC
-,TRBV25-1,once,TRBJ1-6,CASSEWGNSPLHF,TGTGCCAGCAGTGAATGGGGCAATTCACCCCTCCACTTT
-,TRBV9,few,TRBJ1-1,CASSPTGSGTEAFF,TGTGCCAGCAGTCCTACCGGGTCGGGGACTGAAGCTTTCTTT
TRBD2,TRBV15,-,TRBJ2-1,CATSTAHTGGANEQFF,TGTGCCACCAGCACAGCACATACCGGGGGGGCGAATGAGCAGTTCTTC